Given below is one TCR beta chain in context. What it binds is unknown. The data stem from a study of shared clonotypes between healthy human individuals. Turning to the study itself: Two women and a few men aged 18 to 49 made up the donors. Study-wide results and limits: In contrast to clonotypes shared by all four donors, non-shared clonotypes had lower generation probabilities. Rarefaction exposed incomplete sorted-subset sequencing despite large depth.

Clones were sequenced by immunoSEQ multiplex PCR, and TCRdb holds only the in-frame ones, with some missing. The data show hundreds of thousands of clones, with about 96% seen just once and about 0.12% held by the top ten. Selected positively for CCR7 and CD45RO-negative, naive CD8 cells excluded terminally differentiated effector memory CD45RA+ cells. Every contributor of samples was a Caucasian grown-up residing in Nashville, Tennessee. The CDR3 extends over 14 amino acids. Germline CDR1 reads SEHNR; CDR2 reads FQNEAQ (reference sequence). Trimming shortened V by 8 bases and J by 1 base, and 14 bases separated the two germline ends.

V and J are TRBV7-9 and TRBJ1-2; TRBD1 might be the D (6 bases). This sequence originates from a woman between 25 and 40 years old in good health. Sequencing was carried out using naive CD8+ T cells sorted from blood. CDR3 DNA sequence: TGTGCCAGCGGCGGGACACTTTATAACTATGGCTACACCTTC. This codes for CASGGTLYNYGYTF.